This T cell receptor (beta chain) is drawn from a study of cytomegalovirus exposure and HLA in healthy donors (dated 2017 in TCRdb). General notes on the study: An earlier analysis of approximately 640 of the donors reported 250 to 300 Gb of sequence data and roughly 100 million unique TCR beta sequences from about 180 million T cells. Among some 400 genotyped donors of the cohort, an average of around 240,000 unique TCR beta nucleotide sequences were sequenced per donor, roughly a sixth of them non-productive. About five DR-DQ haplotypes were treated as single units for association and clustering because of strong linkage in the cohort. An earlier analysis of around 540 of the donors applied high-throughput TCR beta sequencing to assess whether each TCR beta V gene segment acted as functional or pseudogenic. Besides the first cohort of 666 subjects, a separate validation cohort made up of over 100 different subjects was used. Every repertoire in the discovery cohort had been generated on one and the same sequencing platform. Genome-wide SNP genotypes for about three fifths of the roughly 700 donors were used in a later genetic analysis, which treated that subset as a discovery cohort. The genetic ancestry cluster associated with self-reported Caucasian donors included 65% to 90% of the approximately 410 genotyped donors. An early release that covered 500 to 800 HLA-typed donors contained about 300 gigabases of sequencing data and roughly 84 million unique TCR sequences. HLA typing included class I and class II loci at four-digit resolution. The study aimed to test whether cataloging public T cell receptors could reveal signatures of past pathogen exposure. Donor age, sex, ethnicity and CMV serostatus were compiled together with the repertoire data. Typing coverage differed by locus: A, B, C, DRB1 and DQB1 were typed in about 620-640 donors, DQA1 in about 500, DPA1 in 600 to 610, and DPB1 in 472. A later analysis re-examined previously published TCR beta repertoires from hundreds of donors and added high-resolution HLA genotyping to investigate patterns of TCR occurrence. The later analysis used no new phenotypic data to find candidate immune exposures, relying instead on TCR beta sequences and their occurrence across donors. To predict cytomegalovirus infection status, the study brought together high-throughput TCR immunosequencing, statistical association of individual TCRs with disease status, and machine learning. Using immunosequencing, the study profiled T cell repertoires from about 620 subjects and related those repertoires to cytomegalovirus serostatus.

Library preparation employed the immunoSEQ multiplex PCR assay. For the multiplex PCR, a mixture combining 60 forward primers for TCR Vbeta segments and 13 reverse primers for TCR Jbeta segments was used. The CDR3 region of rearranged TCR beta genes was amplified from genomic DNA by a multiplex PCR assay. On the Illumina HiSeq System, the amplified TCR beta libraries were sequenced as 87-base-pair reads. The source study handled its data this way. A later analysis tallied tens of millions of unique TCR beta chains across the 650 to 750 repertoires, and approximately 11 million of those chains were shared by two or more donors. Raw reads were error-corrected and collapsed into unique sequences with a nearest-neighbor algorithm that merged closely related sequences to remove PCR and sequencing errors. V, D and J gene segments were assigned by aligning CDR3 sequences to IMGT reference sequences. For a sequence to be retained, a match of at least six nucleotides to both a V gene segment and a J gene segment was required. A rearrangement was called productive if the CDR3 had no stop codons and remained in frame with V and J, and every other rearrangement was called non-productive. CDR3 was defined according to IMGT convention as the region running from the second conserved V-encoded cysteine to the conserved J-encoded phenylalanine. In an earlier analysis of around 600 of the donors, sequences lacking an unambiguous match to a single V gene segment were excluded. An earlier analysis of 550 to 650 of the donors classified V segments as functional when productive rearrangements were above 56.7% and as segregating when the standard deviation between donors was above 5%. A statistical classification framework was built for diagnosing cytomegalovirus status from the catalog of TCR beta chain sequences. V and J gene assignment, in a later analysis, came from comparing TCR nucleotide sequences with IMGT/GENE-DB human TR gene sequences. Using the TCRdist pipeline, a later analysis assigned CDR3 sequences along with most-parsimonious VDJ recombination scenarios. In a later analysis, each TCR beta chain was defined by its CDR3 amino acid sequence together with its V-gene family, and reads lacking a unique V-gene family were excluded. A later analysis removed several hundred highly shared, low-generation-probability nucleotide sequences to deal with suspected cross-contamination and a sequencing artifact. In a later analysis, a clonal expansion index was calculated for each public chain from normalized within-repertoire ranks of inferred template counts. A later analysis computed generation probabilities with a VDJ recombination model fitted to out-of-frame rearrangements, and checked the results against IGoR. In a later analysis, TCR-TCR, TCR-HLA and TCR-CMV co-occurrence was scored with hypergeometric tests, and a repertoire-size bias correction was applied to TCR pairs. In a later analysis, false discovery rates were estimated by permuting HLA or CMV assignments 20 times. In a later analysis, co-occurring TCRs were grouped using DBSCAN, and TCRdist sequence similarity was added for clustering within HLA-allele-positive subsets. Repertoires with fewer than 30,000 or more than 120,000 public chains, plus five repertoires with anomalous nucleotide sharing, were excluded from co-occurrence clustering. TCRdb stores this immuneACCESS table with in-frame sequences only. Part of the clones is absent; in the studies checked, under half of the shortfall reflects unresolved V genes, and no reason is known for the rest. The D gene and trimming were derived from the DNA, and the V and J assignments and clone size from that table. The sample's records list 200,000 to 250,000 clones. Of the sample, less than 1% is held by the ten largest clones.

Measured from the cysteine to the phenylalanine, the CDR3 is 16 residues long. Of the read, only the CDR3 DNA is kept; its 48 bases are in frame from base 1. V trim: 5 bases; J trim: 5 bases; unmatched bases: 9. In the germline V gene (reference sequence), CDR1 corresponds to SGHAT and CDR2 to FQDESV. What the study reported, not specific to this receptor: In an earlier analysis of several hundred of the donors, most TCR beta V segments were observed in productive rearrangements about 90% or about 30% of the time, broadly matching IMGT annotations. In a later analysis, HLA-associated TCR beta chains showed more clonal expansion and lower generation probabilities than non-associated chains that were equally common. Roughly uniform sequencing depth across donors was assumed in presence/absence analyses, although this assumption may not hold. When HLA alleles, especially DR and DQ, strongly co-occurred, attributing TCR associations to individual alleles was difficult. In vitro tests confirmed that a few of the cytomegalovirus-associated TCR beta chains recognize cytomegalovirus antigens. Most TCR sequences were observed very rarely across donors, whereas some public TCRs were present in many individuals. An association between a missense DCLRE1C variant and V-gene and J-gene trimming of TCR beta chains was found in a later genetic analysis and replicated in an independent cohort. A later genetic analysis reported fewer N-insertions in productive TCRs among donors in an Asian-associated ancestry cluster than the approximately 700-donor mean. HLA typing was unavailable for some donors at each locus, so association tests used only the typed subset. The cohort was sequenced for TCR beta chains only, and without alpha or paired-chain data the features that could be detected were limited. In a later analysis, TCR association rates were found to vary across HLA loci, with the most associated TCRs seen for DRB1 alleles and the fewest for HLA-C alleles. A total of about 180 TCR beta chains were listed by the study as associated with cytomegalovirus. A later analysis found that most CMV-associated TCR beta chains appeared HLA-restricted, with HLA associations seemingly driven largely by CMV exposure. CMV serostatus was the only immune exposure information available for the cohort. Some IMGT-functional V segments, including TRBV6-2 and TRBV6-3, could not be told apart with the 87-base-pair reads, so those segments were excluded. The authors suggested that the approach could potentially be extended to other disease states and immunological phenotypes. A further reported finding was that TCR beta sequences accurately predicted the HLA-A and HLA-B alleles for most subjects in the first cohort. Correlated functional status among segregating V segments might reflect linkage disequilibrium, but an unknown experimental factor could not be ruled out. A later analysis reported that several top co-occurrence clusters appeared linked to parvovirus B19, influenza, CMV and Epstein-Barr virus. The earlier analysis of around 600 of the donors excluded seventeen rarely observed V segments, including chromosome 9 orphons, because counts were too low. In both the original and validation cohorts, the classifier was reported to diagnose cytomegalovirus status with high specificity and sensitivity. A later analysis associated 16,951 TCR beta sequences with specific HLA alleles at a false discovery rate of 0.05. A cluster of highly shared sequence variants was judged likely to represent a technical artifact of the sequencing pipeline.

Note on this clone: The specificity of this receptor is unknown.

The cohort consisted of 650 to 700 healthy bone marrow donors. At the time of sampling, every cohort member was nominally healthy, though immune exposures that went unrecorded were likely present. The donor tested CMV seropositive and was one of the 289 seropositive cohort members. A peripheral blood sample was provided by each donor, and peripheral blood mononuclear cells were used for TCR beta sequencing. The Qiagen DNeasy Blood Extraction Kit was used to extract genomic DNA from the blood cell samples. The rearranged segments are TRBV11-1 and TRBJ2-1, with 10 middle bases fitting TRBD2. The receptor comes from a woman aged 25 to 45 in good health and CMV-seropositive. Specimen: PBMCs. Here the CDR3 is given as CASSPPGLAYHNEQFF. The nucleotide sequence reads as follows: TGTGCCAGCAGCCCTCCGGGACTAGCGTATCACAATGAGCAGTTCTTC.